The 18 T cell receptor beta chains given below trace back to one sample, sequenced in a study of blood T cell repertoires in COVID-19. The data were produced by immunoSEQ multiplex PCR, yet TCRdb's version contains in-frame clones alone and is incomplete. Among some 150,000 clones listed, roughly 78% were seen once. The source material was peripheral blood. These receptors all stem from an elderly man with acute or convalescent COVID-19.

This chain joins TRBV5-8 and TRBJ2-1, with D uncertain. The germline V gene encodes CDR1 SGHTS and CDR2 YDEGEE. Trimming took 0 bases from V and 8 from J, leaving 21 bases between them. This CDR3 comprises 17 residues. In DNA form, the CDR3 reads TGTGCCAGCAGCTTGGGGTCAACGGGTAGAACTACGGATGAGCAGTTCTTC. This codes for CASSLGSTGRTTDEQFF.

The rearrangement links TRBV13 to TRBJ2-7; weak D call: TRBD2 (6 bases). CDR3 length: 14 amino acids. The ends were cut back, 0 bases at V and 4 bases at J, with 10 bases in the middle. The germline CDR1 and CDR2 sequences are PRHDT and FYEKMQ (reference sequence). The chain's CDR3 is CASSLGPGVYEQYV. The CDR3 DNA sequence: TGTGCCAGCAGCTTAGGCCCGGGGGTGTACGAGCAGTACGTC.

A single count supports this clone. CDR3 bases: TGTGCCAGCATCCCGGGGACTGTCTACAATGAGCAGTTCTTC. Its protein product is CASIPGTVYNEQFF. The chain employs TRBV6-2 or TRBV6-3 and TRBJ2-1; D perhaps matches TRBD2 (6 bases). This CDR3 has 14 amino acids. Trimming took off 7 bases at V and 3 bases at J, with 13 bases between the two ends. The V gene's germline CDR1 is MNHEY and CDR2 SVGEGT.

The rearrangement links TRBV11-2 to TRBJ1-5; 7 bases align to TRBD1. Per the germline V gene, CDR1 is SGHAT and CDR2 is FQNNGV. V was pared by 0 bases and J by 2 bases, with 1 base of the junction left unmatched. The CDR3 consists of 15 residues. This CDR3 reads CASSLEGTGNQPQHF. The CDR3 DNA reads as TGTGCCAGCAGCTTAGAAGGGACAGGCAATCAGCCCCAGCATTTT.

CDR3 residues: CASSLKRLSYNEQFF. The CDR3, as DNA: TGTGCCAGCAGCTTAAAGAGACTATCCTACAATGAGCAGTTCTTC. This chain uses TRBV7-8 with TRBJ2-1; TRBD2 is a possible D gene (5 bases). V shed 2 bases and J shed 1 base, with 9 bases lying between them. This CDR3 has 15 amino acids. CDR1 is SGHVS and CDR2 is FQNEAQ in the germline V gene. Variable domain in full (rest from reference TRBV7-8 and TRBJ2-1): GAGVSQSPRYKVAKRGQDVALRCDPISGHVSLFWYQQALGQGPEFLTYFQNEAQLDKSGLPSDRFFAERPEGSVSTLKIQRTQQEDSAVYLCASSLKRLSYNEQFFGPGTRLTVL.

This chain links TRBV6-2 or TRBV6-3 with TRBJ2-5; D gene uncertain. CDR1 MNHEY and CDR2 SVGEGT come from the germline V gene. V was clipped by 5 bases and J by 5 bases, with 15 bases between them. This CDR3 is 14 amino acids long. CDR3 protein: CASSLSYLPETQYF. The CDR3, as DNA: TGTGCCAGCAGTCTTAGCTACCTGCCCGAGACCCAGTACTTC.

This chain joins TRBV6-1 and TRBJ1-6; D not certain. Germline V CDR1 and CDR2: MNHNS, SASEGT. The CDR3 length is 15 residues. Between the trimmed V and J ends, which lost 2 bases and 9 bases, there was a span of 14 bases. The DNA for the CDR3 is TGTGCCAGCAGTGAAACGGTAGGGAGTGGTTCACCCCTCCACTTT. This sequence encodes CASSETVGSGSPLHF.

The chain is built from TRBV3-1 (or the pseudogene TRBV3-2) and TRBJ2-5, with D perhaps TRBD2 (6 bases). Germline V CDR1 and CDR2: LGHDT, YNNKEL (reference sequence). The CDR3 totals 13 residues. Trimming pared 2 bases from V and 5 bases from J, leaving 9 bases between. CDR3 amino acids: CASSQRLGETQYF. Here the CDR3 DNA reads TGTGCCAGCAGCCAACGACTAGGGGAGACCCAGTACTTC.

This clone was seen a handful of times. CDR3 region: CASKGGGDQPQHF. CDR3 DNA sequence: TGTGCCAGCAAAGGGGGCGGTGACCAGCCCCAGCATTTT. V gene TRBV28 combines with J gene TRBJ1-5, with 7 nucleotides matching TRBD1. V shed 7 bases, J shed 7 bases, and the junction held 7 bases outside the gene matches. Germline assignment: CDR1 MDHEN and CDR2 SYDVKM. The CDR3 consists of 13 residues.

In its sample, this clone was seen once. The genes are TRBV7-9 and TRBJ2-3; 7 bases are a match to TRBD2. The germline gives CDR1 SEHNR, CDR2 FQNEAQ (reference sequence). V lost 3 bases to trimming and J lost 5 bases; unmatched junction nucleotides: 8. The CDR3 extends over 15 amino acids. The CDR3: CASSFGTSDLDTQYF. The CDR3 nucleotides are TGTGCCAGCAGCTTCGGTACTAGCGATCTAGATACGCAGTATTTT.

The chain links TRBV9 to TRBJ2-7, with TRBD1 as a possible D gene (6 bases). Germline V gives CDR1 SGDLS, CDR2 YYNGEE. Trimming left V 4 bases short and J 4 bases short, with 15 bases between. CDR3 length equals 14 residues. The DNA of the CDR3 is TGTGCCAGCAGCAAGGGACAAGCCTCTTACGAGCAGTACTTC. It specifies CASSKGQASYEQYF.

The rearrangement links TRBV7-8 to TRBJ2-2, with 10 bases matching TRBD1. Germline trimming cut 5 bases from V and 2 bases from J; bases unmatched to any gene: 5. The CDR3 sequence is 16 residues long. Germline loops: CDR1 SGHVS, CDR2 FQNEAQ. CDR3 nucleotides: TGTGCCAGCAGCGCCCGGGACAGGGGAAACACCGGGGAGCTGTTTTTT. Translating it yields CASSARDRGNTGELFF.

The rearrangement links TRBV3-1 (or the pseudogene TRBV3-2) to TRBJ2-5, with TRBD1 as a possible D gene (6 bases). CDR1 is LGHDT and CDR2 is YNNKEL in the germline V gene (reference sequence). This CDR3 is 13 amino acids long. Trimming stripped 0 bases from V and 4 bases from J, with 6 bases between. DNA of the CDR3: TGTGCCAGCAGCCAAGAGGGGGCAGAGACCCAGTACTTC. Residues: CASSQEGAETQYF.

V is TRBV5-1 and J is TRBJ1-2; 9 positions match TRBD1. The CDR3 loop spans 15 amino acids. CDR1 SGHRS and CDR2 YFSETQ come from the germline V gene. J was trimmed by 8 bases and V by 0 bases; bases with no gene match: 8. The CDR3 loop is CASSLGMGQGLGYTF. The CDR3 DNA reads as TGCGCCAGCAGCTTGGGTATGGGACAGGGTCTCGGCTACACCTTC.

This clone has only a few counts. V usage is TRBV7-2 and J usage is TRBJ2-7; D may be TRBD2 (6 bases). This CDR3 has 15 amino acids. V lost 4 bases and J 4 bases, leaving 17 bases between the germline ends. Germline values: CDR1 SGHTA, CDR2 FQGNSA. The CDR3 DNA follows: TGTGCCAGCAGCTCGGGGCGGGGCCAGTGGTACGAGCAGTACTTC. Its protein product is CASSSGRGQWYEQYF.

This rearrangement joins TRBV3-1 (or the pseudogene TRBV3-2) to TRBJ1-2; maybe TRBD1 (5 bases). The V end lost 3 bases, the J end lost 1 base, and 15 bases lay between the germline ends. The length of the CDR3 is 16 residues. Germline CDR1 reads LGHDT; CDR2 reads YNNKEL (reference sequence). CDR3 amino acids: CASSQVKGWDNYGYTF. In DNA, the CDR3 is TGTGCCAGCAGCCAGGTGAAGGGGTGGGATAACTATGGCTACACCTTC.

V usage is TRBV5-4 and J usage is TRBJ2-3; 9 nucleotides agree with TRBD2. V lost 4 bases and J lost 1; bases outside the gene matches: 7. This CDR3 contains 16 residues. The V gene's germline CDR1 is SGHNT and CDR2 YYREEE (reference sequence). The CDR3 coding sequence is TGTGCCAGCAGCGCGGGCTTAGCGGGGGGCACAGATACGCAGTATTTT. Its protein product is CASSAGLAGGTDTQYF.

The rearrangement joins TRBV5-4 to TRBJ2-5, with D possibly TRBD2 on 5 matching bases. Germline V gene lookup returns CDR1 SGHNT and CDR2 YYREEE (reference sequence). The CDR3 sequence is 14 residues long. V was pared by 3 bases and J by 5 bases, with 14 bases between. CDR3 bases: TGTGCCAGCAGCTCTGGTACGGGGTTGGAGACCCAGTACTTC. Its protein is CASSSGTGLETQYF. The full variable domain, in which reference TRBV5-4 and TRBJ2-5 provide the parts outside the CDR3, is ETGVTQSPTHLIKTRGQQVTLRCSSQSGHNTVSWYQQALGQGPQFIFQYYREEENGRGNFPPRFSGLQFPNYSSELNVNALELDDSALYLCASSSGTGLETQYFGPGTRLLVL.